One and the same sample provided the 10 T cell receptor beta chains below, sequenced in a study of blood T cell repertoires in COVID-19. Libraries were prepared by immunoSEQ multiplex PCR; TCRdb keeps only in-frame clonotypes and omits some of them. The data contain about 140,000 clones, approximately 88% of them singletons. Sequences were obtained from peripheral blood. All receptors derive from a man aged 65 to 79 with acute or convalescent COVID-19.

The rearrangement joins TRBV6-5 to TRBJ2-2; no definite D call. CDR1 is MNHEY, CDR2 SVGAGI, per germline. Deletions cut 7 bases from V and 3 bases from J, with 12 bases between. This CDR3 region has 14 residues. CDR3 sequence (DNA): TGTGCCAGCAAGTCTACAGTTGACACCGGGGAGCTGTTTTTT. It translates to CASKSTVDTGELFF.

The gene calls are TRBV5-4 and TRBJ1-1; weak D call: TRBD1 (6 bases). The CDR3 spans 15 residues. The germline V gene encodes CDR1 SGHNT and CDR2 YYREEE (reference sequence). V lost 1 base and J 1 base, leaving 11 bases between the germline ends. CDR3 DNA sequence: TGTGCCAGCAGCTTGACTACGACAGGGAACACTGAAGCTTTCTTT. Its translation: CASSLTTTGNTEAFF.

This chain connects TRBV7-8 to TRBJ1-1; D uncertain. The CDR3 spans 14 residues. CDR1 and CDR2 (germline): SGHVS, FQNEAQ. Trimming stripped 4 bases from V and 8 bases from J, with 17 bases between. The CDR3 nucleotides are TGTGCCAGCAGCTCCTTGACCCCGGCCGGGGAAGCTTTCTTT. Translation: CASSSLTPAGEAFF.

This clone is a singleton in its sample. The gene calls are TRBV28 and TRBJ1-5; maybe TRBD1 (6 bases). This CDR3 is 17 amino acids long. CDR1 is MDHEN, CDR2 SYDVKM, per germline. With 4 bases removed from V and 3 bases from J, the gap between germline ends came to 19 bases. In DNA, the CDR3 is TGTGCCAGCAGTTCCTTCCAGGGGAGCTGGGACAATCAGCCCCAGCATTTT. As protein: CASSSFQGSWDNQPQHF.

This chain connects TRBV9 to TRBJ1-2, with 10 nucleotides matching TRBD1. The CDR3 runs 15 residues. Losses at the gene ends were 0 bases for V and 6 bases for J; bases not matched to a gene: 5. The V gene's germline CDR1 is SGDLS and CDR2 YYNGEE. The CDR3 DNA sequence: TGTGCCAGCAGCGTAGAGGGACAGGGGATCGATGGCTACACCTTC. Translating it yields CASSVEGQGIDGYTF. The whole variable domain, filled in from reference TRBV9 and TRBJ1-2, reads DSGVTQTPKHLITATGQRVTLRCSPRSGDLSVYWYQQSLDQGLQFLIQYYNGEERAKGNILERFSAQQFPDLHSELNLSSLELGDSALYFCASSVEGQGIDGYTFGSGTRLTVV.

This clone appeared a few times. The V gene is TRBV6-5, the J gene TRBJ1-6; D not resolved. Germline CDR1 is MNHEY and CDR2 is SVGAGI. The ends were cut back, 6 bases at V and 10 bases at J, with 13 bases in the middle. The CDR3 length is 13 residues. CDR3 DNA: TGTGCCAGCAGCAGTTCAATGAACTCACCCCTCCACTTT. It specifies CASSSSMNSPLHF.

The chain couples TRBV28 to TRBJ2-1; 10 positions agree with TRBD1. This CDR3 is 13 amino acids long. V trimming: 5 bases; J trimming: 7 bases; junction bases outside the gene matches: 2. Germline values: CDR1 MDHEN, CDR2 SYDVKM. In DNA, the CDR3 is TGTGCCAGCAGTCCGGGACAGGGGAATGAGCAGTTCTTC. Encoded protein: CASSPGQGNEQFF.

The chain recombines TRBV7-7 with TRBJ2-2; D remains ambiguous. Trimming cost V 5 bases and J 8 bases, with 12 bases left between them. CDR1 and CDR2 (germline): SSHAT, FNYEAQ (reference sequence). This CDR3 spans 13 amino acids. Written as DNA, the CDR3 is TGTGCCAGCAGCAAGTCGGTTACGGGGGAGCTGTTTTTT. Protein: CASSKSVTGELFF.

V usage is TRBV19 and J usage is TRBJ1-4, with D uncertain. The CDR3 has 14 amino acids. V lost 6 bases, J lost 5 bases, and 13 bases lay in between. Germline V lookup: CDR1 LNHDA, CDR2 SQIVND (reference sequence). CDR3 nucleotides: TGTGCCAGTAGAATACAGTCCCCAAATGAAAAACTGTTTTTT. This sequence encodes CASRIQSPNEKLFF.

The chain couples TRBV11-2 to TRBJ2-5; 9 bases are shared with TRBD2. V shed 3 bases and J 0 bases; nucleotides not matched to a gene: 2. This CDR3 has 15 residues. From germline, CDR1 is SGHAT and CDR2 FQNNGV. The CDR3 coding sequence is TGTGCCAGCAGCTTGGGACTAGCAGACCAAGAGACCCAGTACTTC. It codes for CASSLGLADQETQYF.